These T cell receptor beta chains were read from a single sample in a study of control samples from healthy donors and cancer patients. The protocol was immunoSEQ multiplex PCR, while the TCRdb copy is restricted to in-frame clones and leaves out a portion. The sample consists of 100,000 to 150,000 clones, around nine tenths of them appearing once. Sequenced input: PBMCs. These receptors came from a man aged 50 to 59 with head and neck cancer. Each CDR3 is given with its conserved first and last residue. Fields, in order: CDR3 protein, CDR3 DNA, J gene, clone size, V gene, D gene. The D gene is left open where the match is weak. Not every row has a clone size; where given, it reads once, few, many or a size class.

CASRMDPGAEGYTF | TGCGCCAGCAGAATGGATCCGGGGGCGGAAGGCTACACCTTC | TRBJ1-2 | NA | TRBV4-1 | NA
CASSLGRGGYEQYF | TGTGCCAGCAGCCTCGGGCGGGGGGGCTACGAGCAGTACTTC | TRBJ2-7 | NA | TRBV6-6 | TRBD2
CASSFRQNTEAFF | TGTGCCAGTAGCTTTCGACAGAACACTGAGGCTTTCTTT | TRBJ1-1 | NA | TRBV19 | NA
CASRATGQGIMGNTEAFF | TGTGCCAGCAGAGCTACGGGACAGGGGATAATGGGGAACACTGAAGCTTTCTTT | TRBJ1-1 | NA | TRBV27 | TRBD1
CASSSMGEQFF | TGTGCCAGCAGTTCGATGGGGGAGCAGTTCTTC | TRBJ2-1 | NA | TRBV6-5 | NA
CASSLNPRSNTDTQYF | TGTGCCAGCAGCTTGAATCCTCGGTCAAACACAGATACGCAGTATTTT | TRBJ2-3 | NA | TRBV5-6 | NA
CASHPWTSGSSGANVLTF | TGTGCCAGCCATCCTTGGACTAGCGGAAGCTCTGGGGCCAACGTCCTGACTTTC | TRBJ2-6 | NA | TRBV19 | TRBD2
CASSPYAVETQYF | TGTGCCAGCTCACCCTATGCGGTAGAGACCCAGTACTTC | TRBJ2-5 | NA | TRBV18 | NA
CASSLQGGGYTF | TGTGCCAGCAGCTTACAGGGCGGCGGCTACACCTTC | TRBJ1-2 | NA | TRBV11-2 | NA
CAWLGPSYEQYF | TGTGCCTGGCTAGGACCTTCCTACGAGCAGTACTTC | TRBJ2-7 | once | TRBV30 | NA
CASSGQGHGYTF | TGTGCCAGTAGTGGACAGGGCCATGGCTACACCTTC | TRBJ1-2 | NA | TRBV19 | TRBD1
CASSSYSGELFF | TGTGCCAGCAGCTCTTATTCCGGGGAGCTGTTTTTT | TRBJ2-2 | NA | TRBV13 | NA
CASSPGTSGRAYEQYF | TGTGCCAGCTCACCCGGGACTAGCGGTCGCGCCTACGAGCAGTACTTC | TRBJ2-7 | NA | TRBV18 | TRBD2
CASSPGGAYNEQFF | TGTGCCAGCAGTCCGGGGGGGGCCTACAATGAGCAGTTCTTC | TRBJ2-1 | NA | TRBV27 | TRBD2
CASSGASRLEETQYF | TGCGCCAGCAGCGGGGCTAGCAGGTTAGAAGAGACCCAGTACTTC | TRBJ2-5 | NA | TRBV5-1 | NA
CASSSGEYGYTF | TGTGCCAGCAGCTCCGGCGAGTATGGCTACACCTTC | TRBJ1-2 | NA | TRBV12-3/TRBV12-4 | NA
CASSRAGRGDQPQHF | TGTGCCAGCTCACGGGCGGGCAGGGGTGATCAGCCCCAGCATTTT | TRBJ1-5 | few | TRBV18 | NA
CASSLAGRGEQFF | TGCGCCAGCAGCTTGGCCGGGAGAGGTGAGCAGTTCTTC | TRBJ2-1 | NA | TRBV5-1 | NA
CASSKSGTASYEQYF | TGTGCCAGCAGTAAATCCGGGACAGCCTCCTACGAGCAGTACTTC | TRBJ2-7 | NA | TRBV6-5 | TRBD1
CASSQGVAGGLYEQYF | TGCGCCAGCAGCCAAGGGGTAGCGGGGGGGCTCTACGAGCAGTACTTC | TRBJ2-7 | NA | TRBV4-1 | TRBD2
CASRPTGPPTNEQFF | TGTGCCAGCAGGCCCACAGGGCCCCCTACGAATGAGCAGTTCTTC | TRBJ2-1 | NA | TRBV6-1 | NA
CASSPNVPGANVLTF | TGTGCCAGCAGCCCGAACGTTCCCGGGGCCAACGTCCTGACTTTC | TRBJ2-6 | NA | TRBV6-6 | NA
CAWGLGGNTEAFF | TGTGCCTGGGGCCTGGGTGGGAACACTGAAGCTTTCTTT | TRBJ1-1 | NA | TRBV30 | NA
CASTGREGRAETQYF | TGCGCCAGCACGGGGCGGGAGGGCCGTGCAGAGACCCAGTACTTC | TRBJ2-5 | NA | TRBV5-1 | TRBD2
CASSPRTDTQYF | TGTGCCAGCAGCCCGCGCACAGATACGCAGTATTTT | TRBJ2-3 | NA | TRBV9 | NA
CASSELESSANEKLFF | TGTGCCAGCAGTGAATTGGAAAGTAGCGCTAATGAAAAACTGTTTTTT | TRBJ1-4 | NA | TRBV25-1 | NA
CASSEGSGPSGDTQYF | TGTGCCAGCAGTGAAGGAAGCGGTCCCTCGGGAGATACGCAGTATTTT | TRBJ2-3 | NA | TRBV6-1 | NA
CASSMGQANTGELFF | TGTGCCAGCAGCATGGGACAGGCGAACACCGGGGAGCTGTTTTTT | TRBJ2-2 | NA | TRBV11-3 | TRBD1